These T cell receptor beta chains were read from a single sample in a study of post-analysis software for immune sequencing data. One entry per CDR3 protein results from TCRdb running MiXCR on the PCR reads. The data hold around 770,000 distinct CDR3 sequences, with around 46% observed a single time. The sequenced material came from blood. The receptor source for this set is a girl under 18 with multiple sclerosis. The CDR3 runs from the conserved cysteine through the conserved F or W. D genes are given only for firm matches. Some rows mark clone size as missing; the rest say once, few, many or name a class of expanded clone.

v_gene,j_gene,abundance,d_gene,CDR3aa,CDR3nt
TRBV7-9,TRBJ2-7,NA,NA,CASSPGAGASYEQYF,TGTGCCAGCAGCCCCGGCGCGGGGGCGTCCTACGAGCAGTACTTC
TRBV7-8,TRBJ2-1,NA,TRBD2,CASSPRLAGGLSSYNEQFF,TGTGCCAGCAGCCCCCGACTAGCGGGAGGGCTCAGCTCCTACAATGAGCAGTTCTTC
TRBV7-9,TRBJ2-7,NA,TRBD1,CASGQGIFYEQYF,TGTGCCAGCGGACAGGGCATATTCTACGAGCAGTACTTC
TRBV15,TRBJ2-3,NA,NA,CATSRDEGDTQYF,TGTGCCACCAGCAGAGATGAAGGGGATACGCAGTATTTT
TRBV6-5,TRBJ2-4,few,NA,CASSYSIRVAKNIQYF,TGTGCCAGCAGTTACTCGATTCGGGTAGCCAAAAACATTCAGTACTTC
TRBV12-3/TRBV12-4,TRBJ1-5,once,NA,CASSLTGSGGQPQHF,TGTGCCAGCAGTCTAACAGGTTCGGGGGGTCAGCCCCAGCATTTT
TRBV12-3/TRBV12-4,TRBJ2-1,NA,NA,CASSYRGDNNEQFF,TGTGCCAGCAGTTATCGGGGAGATAACAATGAGCAGTTCTTC
TRBV20-1,TRBJ1-5,once,NA,CSARHPWGNQPQHF,TGCAGTGCCAGACACCCATGGGGCAATCAGCCCCAGCATTTT
TRBV2,TRBJ2-7,few,TRBD2,CASRGTSGRADYEQYF,TGTGCCAGCAGGGGGACTAGCGGGAGGGCCGACTACGAGCAGTACTTC
TRBV5-1,TRBJ2-1,once,NA,CASRAGTNSYNEQFF,TGCGCCAGCAGGGCCGGGACCAATTCTTACAATGAGCAGTTCTTC
TRBV24-1,TRBJ2-1,NA,TRBD2,CATSGIPGLADEWGANEQFF,TGTGCCACCAGTGGAATCCCGGGACTAGCGGACGAGTGGGGGGCCAATGAGCAGTTCTTC
TRBV14,TRBJ2-4,NA,TRBD1,CASSQWIQGGRQNIQYF,TGTGCCAGCAGCCAATGGATACAGGGGGGTCGGCAAAACATTCAGTACTTC
TRBV27,TRBJ1-2,NA,NA,CASGTLAYGYTF,TGTGCCAGTGGGACCCTGGCCTATGGCTACACCTTC
TRBV20-1,TRBJ2-7,NA,NA,CSARSGRASYEQYF,TGCAGTGCTAGATCGGGGCGGGCATCCTACGAGCAGTACTTC
TRBV20-1,TRBJ2-1,NA,NA,CSAREVTEQFF,TGCAGTGCTAGAGAAGTCACTGAGCAGTTCTTC
TRBV12-3/TRBV12-4,TRBJ2-3,few,NA,CASSLGPFREQYF,TGTGCCAGCAGTTTGGGGCCCTTTAGGGAGCAGTATTTT
TRBV4-3,TRBJ2-2,NA,NA,CASSRGRGVNTGELFF,TGCGCCAGCAGCCGAGGCAGGGGCGTGAACACCGGGGAGCTGTTTTTT
TRBV24-1,TRBJ1-2,NA,TRBD1,CATSDSDRAGYTF,TGTGCCACCAGTGATTCGGACAGGGCTGGCTACACCTTC
TRBV4-3,TRBJ2-7,NA,NA,CASSQDYSGSSYEQYF,TGCGCCAGCAGCCAAGATTATTCAGGGAGCTCCTACGAGCAGTACTTC
TRBV11-2,TRBJ1-4,NA,NA,CASSRGEKLFF,TGTGCCAGCTCCCGGGGGGAAAAACTGTTTTTT
TRBV6-5,TRBJ2-2,NA,NA,CATLATGELFF,TGTGCCACCCTAGCCACCGGGGAGCTGTTTTTT
TRBV7-2,TRBJ2-4,few,NA,CASSLGVNRKYF,TGTGCCAGCAGCTTAGGGGTCAACCGGAAGTACTTC
TRBV2,TRBJ1-6,few,NA,CASTVGGSPLHF,TGTGCCAGCACCGTGGGAGGGTCACCCCTCCACTTT
TRBV19,TRBJ2-7,NA,NA,CASKRAGDTLYGQYF,TGTGCCAGTAAAAGGGCAGGGGACACCCTCTACGGGCAGTACTTC
TRBV10-3,TRBJ2-1,few,TRBD2,CATWTSGYNEQFF,TGTGCCACCTGGACTAGCGGTTACAATGAGCAGTTCTTC
TRBV3-1,TRBJ2-7,NA,NA,CASSAPLHSYEQYF,TGTGCCAGCAGCGCACCTCTCCACTCCTACGAGCAGTACTTC
TRBV9,TRBJ2-7,NA,NA,CASSPPGPSYEQYF,TGTGCCAGCAGCCCCCCGGGACCCTCCTACGAGCAGTACTTC
TRBV19,TRBJ1-1,NA,NA,CASKGEGPSAFF,TGTGCCAGTAAGGGCGAGGGGCCATCGGCTTTCTTT
TRBV27,TRBJ2-7,NA,TRBD2,CASSSGGAGEPLPYEQYF,TGTGCCAGCAGTTCCGGGGGGGCGGGAGAGCCCCTCCCCTACGAGCAGTACTTC
TRBV5-6,TRBJ2-7,few,NA,CASSFGAAMVYEQYF,TGTGCCAGCAGCTTCGGCGCGGCAATGGTCTACGAGCAGTACTTC
TRBV6-5,TRBJ2-3,NA,TRBD2,CASSYTSGRVLGGTDTQYF,TGTGCCAGCAGTTACACTAGCGGGAGAGTATTAGGCGGCACAGATACGCAGTATTTT
TRBV7-2,TRBJ1-4,NA,NA,CASSLVWGNINEKLFF,TGTGCCAGCAGCTTAGTTTGGGGAAACATTAATGAAAAACTGTTTTTT
TRBV12-3/TRBV12-4,TRBJ1-2,NA,NA,CASSLKGAGGYTF,TGTGCCAGCAGCTTAAAAGGAGCGGGGGGCTACACCTTC
TRBV27,TRBJ2-5,NA,TRBD2,CASSSGTSGRGRETQYF,TGTGCCAGCAGTTCTGGGACTAGCGGGAGAGGACGGGAGACCCAGTACTTC